This T cell receptor beta chain is drawn from a study of T-cell reconstitution after alpha-beta-depleted transplantation in children. Whole-study findings and limits: T-cell numbers and diversity one year post-transplant derived largely from freshly generated T cells. Two months or so post-transplant, alpha-beta T cells reportedly derived from several hundred expanded graft clones.

A remark on this clonotype: Its antigen remains unidentified.

Preparation of the TCRbeta library was carried out with unique molecular identifiers. From the PCR reads, TCRdb called clonotypes with MiXCR, one entry per CDR3 protein. The sample contains about 98,000 distinct CDR3 sequences, about 22% of which appear only once. The CDR3 totals 12 residues. V dropped 6 bases and J dropped 3 bases, with 9 bases sitting between them. Germline V gene lookup returns CDR1 MDHEN and CDR2 SYDVKM. Sample: PBMCs, taken before TCRalphabeta/CD19-depleted stem cell transplant. This TCR came from a boy aged 2 to 10 with acute lymphoblastic leukemia, due to receive a stem cell transplant. J is TRBJ2-7 and V is TRBV28; D not certain. The CDR3 here is CASRYPHYEQYF. The CDR3 DNA sequence: TGTGCCAGCAGATATCCGCACTACGAGCAGTACTTC.